The 16 T cell receptor beta chains below come from one sample, sequenced in a study of tumour-infiltrating T cells in Burkitt lymphoma. Repertoires were generated with immunoSEQ multiplex PCR, while TCRdb's copy carries only in-frame clones and drops some. The data hold some 15,000 clones, with around four fifths observed a single time. Sequencing was done on a sample of tumor tissue. These receptor sequences come from a human donor with diffuse large B-cell lymphoma.

The chain combines TRBV7-6 with TRBJ2-1, with 11 bases lining up with TRBD2. The CDR3 runs to 18 residues. The junction had 15 bases not matched to a gene; V was cut back by 3 bases and J by 8 bases. Per germline, CDR1 SGHVS and CDR2 FNYEAQ. The CDR3 nucleotides are TGTGCCAGCAGCTTCCGCTTAGCGGGAGGGGCGGTTATCGATGAGCAGTTCTTC. Translation gives CASSFRLAGGAVIDEQFF. The variable domain in full, with the rest retrieved from reference TRBV7-6 and TRBJ2-1, is GAGVSQSPRYKVTKRGQDVALRCDPISGHVSLYWYRQALGQGPEFLTYFNYEAQQDKSGLPNDRFSAERPEGSISTLTIQRTEQRDSAMYRCASSFRLAGGAVIDEQFFGPGTRLTVL.

This chain connects TRBV10-1 to TRBJ2-7, with 8 bases identical to TRBD1. Trimming at V came to 6 bases and at J to 3 bases, leaving 1 base not matched to a gene. This CDR3 spans 12 amino acids. Germline CDR1 WNHNN, CDR2 SYGVQD (reference sequence). The CDR3 protein is CASRGQDYEQYF. In nucleotides, the CDR3 is TGCGCCAGCAGGGGACAGGACTACGAGCAGTACTTC.

This chain joins TRBV20-1 and TRBJ1-1; possibly TRBD1 for D (5 bases). Germline assignment: CDR1 DFQATT and CDR2 SNEGSKA (reference sequence). CDR3 size: 11 residues. The CDR3 DNA reads TGCGGATCGGGACGGAACACTGAAGCTTTCTTT. Its protein product is CGSGRNTEAFF.

The J gene is TRBJ1-2, the V gene TRBV6-5; D gene uncertain. The CDR3 length is 13 residues. V lost 6 bases and J 10 bases, leaving 18 bases between the germline ends. The germline V gene has CDR1 MNHEY and CDR2 SVGAGI. Here the CDR3 reads CASRRTTLDTYTF. CDR3 bases: TGTGCCAGCAGACGTACCACCCTGGATACCTACACCTTC.

The V gene is TRBV19, the J gene TRBJ2-7; TRBD1 matches at 7 bases. The length of the CDR3 is 15 residues. Germline CDR1 and CDR2: LNHDA and SQIVND (reference sequence). With V trimmed by 3 bases and J by 4 bases, 9 bases remained unmatched. The CDR3, as DNA: TGTGCCAGTAGTATCAAAGGGGGCGCGATGTACGAGCAGTACTTC. This translates into CASSIKGGAMYEQYF.

The V gene is TRBV12-5, the J gene TRBJ2-7; the match to TRBD1 covers 9 bases. This CDR3 has 18 residues. V lost 0 bases and J lost 7; bases outside the gene matches: 16. Germline V gene sequence: CDR1 LGHNT, CDR2 FRNRAP. The CDR3 protein is CASGLVIVPGQGWEEQYF. The CDR3 DNA reads TGTGCTAGTGGTTTGGTAATCGTACCGGGACAGGGTTGGGAAGAGCAGTACTTC.

The chain recombines TRBV5-6 with TRBJ1-3; D unresolved. Looked up from germline, CDR1 is SGHDT and CDR2 is YYEEEE. The V gene lost 0 bases and the J gene lost 0 bases, with 10 bases spanning the gap. This CDR3 is built from 16 residues. CDR3 region: CASSLARGFSGNTIYF. The CDR3 nucleotides read TGTGCCAGCAGCTTGGCCAGAGGCTTCTCTGGAAACACCATATATTTT.

The chain couples TRBV9 to TRBJ1-2; possibly TRBD1 for D (5 bases). The V end was cut by 0 bases, the J end by 7 bases, with 16 bases between. The CDR3 extends over 15 amino acids. Germline V lookup: CDR1 SGDLS, CDR2 YYNGEE. CDR3: CASSVAEGPSSGYTF. CDR3 DNA sequence: TGTGCCAGCAGCGTAGCTGAGGGGCCGAGCTCTGGCTACACCTTC.

This sequence joins TRBV6-1 and TRBJ2-7; no definite D call. This CDR3 region has 11 residues. V lost 10 bases and J lost 6, with 13 bases in between. From germline, CDR1 is MNHNS and CDR2 SASEGT. CDR3 region: CATDITGEQYF. CDR3 nucleotides: TGTGCCACAGACATAACGGGCGAGCAGTACTTC.

The V call is TRBV5-5, the J call TRBJ2-2; 7 bases are shared with TRBD2. This CDR3 contains 16 residues. Trimming at V came to 3 bases and at J to 6 bases, leaving 11 bases not matched to a gene. Germline V gene sequence: CDR1 SGHKS, CDR2 YYEKEE (reference sequence). The CDR3 protein is CASSWGGELSSGELFF. The CDR3 nucleotides are TGTGCCAGCAGCTGGGGGGGGGAATTGAGTTCCGGGGAGCTGTTTTTT.

This clone was recorded once. The chain combines TRBV5-1 with TRBJ2-7, with 10 positions matching TRBD1. Germline V gene sequence: CDR1 SGHRS, CDR2 YFSETQ. Trimming removed 0 bases from V and 6 bases from J; junction bases left unmatched: 6. This CDR3 is built from 15 residues. The CDR3 loop is CASSLEGDRGREQYF. The DNA for the CDR3 is TGCGCCAGCAGCTTGGAGGGGGACAGGGGACGCGAGCAGTACTTC.

The V and J genes are TRBV4-3 and TRBJ1-4; D gene unclear. Germline V gives CDR1 LGHNA, CDR2 YSLEER. CDR3 length equals 15 residues. V was cut by 4 bases and J by 0 bases, with 9 bases left in between. CDR3 amino acids: CASSLGVTTNEKLFF. Here the CDR3 DNA reads TGCGCCAGCAGCCTAGGAGTGACAACTAATGAAAAACTGTTTTTT.

J is TRBJ2-3 and V is TRBV27; tentative D call: TRBD1 (6 bases). Germline values: CDR1 MNHEY, CDR2 SMNVEV (reference sequence). V lost 8 bases to trimming and J lost 6 bases, with 15 bases between them. The CDR3 is 13 residues long. CDR3 nucleotides: TGTGCCAGCGCCTTGGGGGCCTGGGATACGCAGTATTTT. Translated: CASALGAWDTQYF.

The genes are TRBV5-4 and TRBJ1-2; D uncertain. V was cut by 0 bases and J by 1 base, with 10 bases left in between. Germline assignment: CDR1 SGHNT and CDR2 YYREEE (reference sequence). The CDR3 sequence is 15 residues long. CDR3 amino acids: CASSLEGPHNYGYTF. CDR3 coding DNA: TGTGCCAGCAGCTTGGAGGGCCCTCATAACTATGGCTACACCTTC.

The rearrangement joins TRBV7-9 to TRBJ1-1; D is undetermined. The CDR3 runs 14 residues. Germline V gene lookup returns CDR1 SEHNR and CDR2 FQNEAQ (reference sequence). Trimming cost V 3 bases and J 1 base, with 9 bases left between them. DNA of the CDR3: TGTGCCAGCAGCTTGTTCCTTGAGAACACTGAAGCTTTCTTT. This gives the protein CASSLFLENTEAFF.

The chain is built from TRBV6-5 and TRBJ2-7; the D call may be TRBD1 or TRBD2 (5 bases each). CDR1 MNHEY and CDR2 SVGAGI come from the germline V gene. Trimming took off 0 bases at V and 0 bases at J, with 9 bases between the two ends. CDR3 length: 15 residues. The CDR3 DNA follows: TGTGCCAGCAGTTACTCCGGGACGGTCTCCTACGAGCAGTACTTC. Amino acid sequence: CASSYSGTVSYEQYF.